The source of this T cell receptor beta chain is a study of shared clonotypes between healthy human individuals. CDR1 and CDR2 from the germline V gene are SGHRS and YFSETQ. V was clipped by 5 bases and J by 0 bases, with 17 bases between them. The CDR3 totals 16 residues. Study-level results: Clonotypes which were not shared had lower generation probabilities than clonotypes that all four donors shared. It was observed that about 5% of naive CD4 clonotypes were shared across a few donors.

Deep-level assay runs were performed. Repertoires were generated with immunoSEQ multiplex PCR, while TCRdb's copy carries only in-frame clones and drops some. The sample lists over a million clones, 75% to 80% occurring once. This clone appeared a single time. Its target is not known. The genes are TRBV5-1 and TRBJ1-2; D might be TRBD1 (6 bases). The origin of this receptor is a man younger than 30 in good health. Some clones in this sample may be carry-over from other donors' samples. The sequenced material came from memory CD4+ T cells from PBMCs. Indicated subset: CD45RA-negative fraction. CDR3 region: CASSQITGQANYGYTF. CDR3 DNA sequence: TGCGCCAGCAGTCAAATCACAGGGCAGGCTAACTATGGCTACACCTTC.